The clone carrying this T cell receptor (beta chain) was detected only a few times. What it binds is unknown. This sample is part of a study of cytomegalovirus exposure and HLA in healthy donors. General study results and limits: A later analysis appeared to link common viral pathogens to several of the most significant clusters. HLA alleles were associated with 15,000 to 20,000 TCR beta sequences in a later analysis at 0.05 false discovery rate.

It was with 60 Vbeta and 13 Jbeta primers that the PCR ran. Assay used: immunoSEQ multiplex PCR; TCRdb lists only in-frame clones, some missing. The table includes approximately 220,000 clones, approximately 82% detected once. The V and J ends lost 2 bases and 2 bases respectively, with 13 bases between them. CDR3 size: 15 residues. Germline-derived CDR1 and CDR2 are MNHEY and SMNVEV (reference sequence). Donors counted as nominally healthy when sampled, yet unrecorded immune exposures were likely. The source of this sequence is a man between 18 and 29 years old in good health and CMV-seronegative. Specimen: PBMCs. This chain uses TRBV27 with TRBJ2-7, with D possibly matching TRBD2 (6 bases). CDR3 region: CASSLALAKTYEQYF. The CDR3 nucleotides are TGTGCCAGCAGTTTAGCCCTAGCGAAAACCTACGAGCAGTACTTC.